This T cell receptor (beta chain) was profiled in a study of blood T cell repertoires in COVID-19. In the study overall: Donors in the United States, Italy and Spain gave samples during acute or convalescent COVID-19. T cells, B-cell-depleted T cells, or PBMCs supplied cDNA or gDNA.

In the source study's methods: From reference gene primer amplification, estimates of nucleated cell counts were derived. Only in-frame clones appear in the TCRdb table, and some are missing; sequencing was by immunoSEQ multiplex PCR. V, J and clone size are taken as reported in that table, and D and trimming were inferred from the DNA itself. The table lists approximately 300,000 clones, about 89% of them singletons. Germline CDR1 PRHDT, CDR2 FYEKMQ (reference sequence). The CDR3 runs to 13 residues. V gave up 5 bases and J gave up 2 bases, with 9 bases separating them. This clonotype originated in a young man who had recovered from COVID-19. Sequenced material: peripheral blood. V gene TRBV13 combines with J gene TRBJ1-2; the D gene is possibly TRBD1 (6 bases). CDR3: CASSETGNYGYTF. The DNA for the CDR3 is TGTGCCAGCAGCGAAACAGGGAACTATGGCTACACCTTC.